The T cell receptor (beta chain) under discussion was sequenced for a study of T cells after yellow fever vaccination. General study results and limits: From the bulk population, abundant clonotypes could contaminate and appear within FACS-sorted repertoires. Re-detected after boosting: most primary clones, approximately 97% of CD4 and 80% to 90% of CD8.

Germline assignment: CDR1 PRHDT and CDR2 FYEKMQ (reference sequence). This CDR3 spans 14 amino acids. V was pared by 5 bases and J by 5 bases, with 7 bases of the junction left unmatched. As TCR cDNA was made by 5'RACE template switching, a universal primer site and UMIs were added. Each CDR3 protein gets one entry after TCRdb re-called the 5' RACE reads with MiXCR. The sample holds 150,000 to 200,000 distinct CDR3 sequences, approximately 6.2% seen once. This clonotype was counted at least ten times. Its antigen remains unidentified. The starting material was CD4+ T cells sorted from PBMCs, obtained on the day of the first yellow fever vaccination. The gene calls are TRBV13 and TRBJ1-1; 8 nucleotides agree with TRBD1. The clonotype was recovered from a man younger than 35 who received the YFV17D yellow fever vaccine. The CDR3 sequence is CASSGRTGRTEAFF. CDR3 DNA: TGTGCCAGCAGCGGGAGGACAGGGCGGACTGAAGCTTTCTTT.